This is a list of T cell receptor beta chains from one sample in a study of radiotherapy plus CTLA-4 blockade in lung cancer. Generated by immunoSEQ multiplex PCR, the TCRdb table keeps only in-frame clones and is missing some. The sample records around 100,000 clones, about 80% being singletons. The sample consisted of peripheral blood, taken from a patient treated with radiotherapy plus ipilimumab. These receptor sequences come from a human donor with non-small cell lung cancer that progressed on radiotherapy plus ipilimumab. Some clones in this sample may be carry-over from other donors' samples. Both conserved end residues are part of each CDR3. The D gene is left open where the match is weak. A row's size may be missing; if present it is once, few, many or a size class.

>TRBV19|-|TRBJ1-6|TRBD1
CATRTGGSGSPLHF
TGTGCCACCCGGACAGGGGGTTCGGGTTCACCCCTCCACTTT
>TRBV6-1|-|TRBJ1-1|-
CASSYAGEAFF
TGTGCCAGCAGTTACGCAGGGGAAGCTTTCTTT
>TRBV5-1|-|TRBJ2-4|-
CASSLANPWGLNIQYF
TGCGCCAGCAGCTTGGCCAACCCCTGGGGCCTAAACATTCAGTACTTC
>TRBV29-1|-|TRBJ2-7|-
CSVLHSYEQYF
TGCAGCGTTCTTCATTCCTACGAGCAGTACTTC
>TRBV27|-|TRBJ1-5|TRBD1
CASSLGQGANGNQPQHF
TGTGCCAGCAGTTTAGGGCAGGGGGCAAATGGCAATCAGCCCCAGCATTTT
>TRBV19|once|TRBJ2-1|TRBD1
CASRGQGGINEQFF
TGTGCCAGTAGGGGACAGGGGGGTATCAATGAGCAGTTCTTC
>TRBV27|-|TRBJ2-5|-
CASSSLQETQYF
TGTGCCAGCAGCTCTCTTCAAGAGACCCAGTACTTC
>TRBV7-3|-|TRBJ2-2|-
CASGLSSTGELFF
TGTGCCAGCGGACTCTCCTCCACCGGGGAGCTGTTTTTT
>TRBV30|-|TRBJ1-6|-
CAWSLGGSYNSPLHF
TGTGCCTGGAGTCTAGGGGGATCCTATAATTCACCCCTCCACTTT
>TRBV7-8|-|TRBJ1-5|-
CASSFQGEQPQHF
TGTGCCAGCAGCTTCCAGGGAGAACAGCCCCAGCATTTT
>TRBV6-4|-|TRBJ2-3|-
CASSHAGGGTDTQYF
TGTGCCAGCAGCCACGCAGGGGGGGGCACAGATACGCAGTATTTT
>TRBV5-1|-|TRBJ1-6|-
CASSFSGPPLHF
TGCGCCAGCAGCTTCAGTGGGCCACCCCTCCACTTT
>TRBV27|-|TRBJ2-5|TRBD2
CASSLTSGVLETQYF
TGTGCCAGCAGTTTAACTAGCGGGGTCCTGGAGACCCAGTACTTC
>TRBV6-5|-|TRBJ2-1|-
CASSWNLQGNEQFF
TGTGCCAGCAGTTGGAATTTACAGGGTAATGAGCAGTTCTTC
>TRBV28|-|TRBJ2-2|-
CASSLSRVVTGELFF
TGTGCCAGCAGTTTGAGTCGGGTTGTCACCGGGGAGCTGTTTTTT
>TRBV29-1|few|TRBJ2-1|-
CSVEGNSIPYNEQFF
TGCAGCGTTGAGGGGAATTCCATCCCCTACAATGAGCAGTTCTTC
>TRBV7-9|-|TRBJ2-3|-
CASSLGSADTQYF
TGTGCCAGCAGCTTAGGTTCGGCAGATACGCAGTATTTT
>TRBV9|-|TRBJ1-3|TRBD1
CASSGQGSGNTIYF
TGTGCCAGCAGCGGACAGGGATCTGGAAACACCATATATTTT
>TRBV6-5|-|TRBJ1-4|-
CASSYLGPANEKLFF
TGTGCCAGCAGTTACCTGGGTCCAGCTAATGAAAAACTGTTTTTT
>TRBV6-5|-|TRBJ1-1|TRBD1
CASSLRDRNTEAFF
TGTGCCAGCAGTCTCCGGGACAGGAACACTGAAGCTTTCTTT
>TRBV6-6|-|TRBJ2-3|-
CASADLGERDTDTQYF
TGTGCCAGCGCGGACCTCGGGGAAAGGGACACAGATACGCAGTATTTT
>TRBV21-1|-|TRBJ1-1|-
CASRPQGFF
TGTGCCAGCCGTCCCCAAGGTTTCTTT
>TRBV5-6|few|TRBJ2-2|TRBD1
CASSFMDRPTGELFF
TGTGCCAGCAGCTTCATGGACAGGCCAACCGGGGAGCTGTTTTTT
>TRBV15|few|TRBJ2-7|-
CATSRGMRGSYEQYF
TGTGCCACCAGCAGAGGAATGCGGGGATCCTACGAGCAGTACTTC
>TRBV6-4|few|TRBJ2-3|-
CASSSDGSTDTQYF
TGTGCCAGCAGTTCCGACGGTTCCACAGATACGCAGTATTTT
>TRBV4-3|-|TRBJ1-1|-
CASSQVRVGTEAFF
TGCGCCAGCAGCCAAGTCAGGGTCGGCACTGAAGCTTTCTTT
>TRBV19|-|TRBJ1-2|TRBD1
CASSKTGTANYGYTF
TGTGCCAGTAGCAAGACCGGGACAGCGAACTATGGCTACACCTTC
>TRBV15|-|TRBJ1-2|-
CATSRDEGLYGYTF
TGTGCCACCAGCAGAGATGAGGGCCTCTATGGCTACACCTTC
>TRBV28|-|TRBJ2-1|-
CASSPPGTRGLNEQFF
TGTGCCAGCAGTCCCCCCGGGACTAGGGGGCTCAATGAGCAGTTCTTC
>TRBV4-3|-|TRBJ1-6|-
CASSQTRVVGSGTYNSPLHF
TGCGCCAGCAGCCAGACCCGGGTAGTAGGTTCTGGAACCTATAATTCACCCCTCCACTTT
>TRBV29-1|-|TRBJ1-3|-
CSGRTAGNTIYF
TGCAGCGGTCGGACCGCTGGAAACACCATATATTTT
>TRBV27|-|TRBJ2-3|-
CASSLGAPSGGSQYF
TGTGCCAGCAGTTTAGGGGCTCCCTCAGGAGGGAGTCAGTATTTT
>TRBV28|-|TRBJ2-7|-
CASIPQGRSYEQYF
TGTGCCAGCATACCACAGGGCCGGTCCTACGAGCAGTACTTC
>TRBV30|-|TRBJ2-7|-
CAWRPATRSSYEQYF
TGTGCCTGGAGACCCGCGACCCGAAGCTCCTACGAGCAGTACTTC
>TRBV28|few|TRBJ2-7|-
CASSLSRKRTVDFF
TGTGCCAGCAGTTTAAGTCGGAAGAGAACAGTCGATTTCTTC
>TRBV10-3|-|TRBJ1-2|-
CAISESGYGYTF
TGTGCCATCAGTGAGTCCGGCTATGGCTACACCTTC
>TRBV4-2|-|TRBJ2-5|-
CASSQEETSQETQYF
TGTGCCAGCAGCCAAGAGGAGACTTCTCAAGAGACCCAGTACTTC
>TRBV27|-|TRBJ1-1|TRBD1
CASRYTGVNTEAFF
TGTGCCAGCAGATATACAGGGGTGAACACTGAAGCTTTCTTT
>TRBV9|-|TRBJ1-4|-
CASSTPRGGGVSEKLFF
TGTGCCAGCAGCACCCCCCGGGGGGGAGGGGTAAGTGAAAAACTGTTTTTT
>TRBV11-2|-|TRBJ1-2|-
CASSLEGYGYTF
TGTGCCAGCAGCTTAGAGGGGTATGGCTACACCTTC
>TRBV4-3|-|TRBJ2-2|TRBD2
CASSTSRGGTGELFF
TGCGCCAGCAGCACCAGCCGGGGGGGTACCGGGGAGCTGTTTTTT
>TRBV18|-|TRBJ2-5|TRBD1
CASSPLGQGVPSGETQYF
TGTGCCAGCTCACCCCTGGGACAGGGGGTACCTTCGGGAGAGACCCAGTACTTC
>TRBV29-1|-|TRBJ2-7|-
CSGLTTGPYEQYF
TGCAGCGGATTAACGACAGGCCCCTACGAGCAGTACTTC
>TRBV10-3|-|TRBJ1-2|-
CAIRRDENYGYTF
TGTGCCATCAGGCGGGACGAGAACTATGGCTACACCTTC
>TRBV18|-|TRBJ1-6|TRBD1
CASSPDRGRTPLHF
TGTGCCAGCTCACCAGACAGGGGGCGGACACCCCTCCACTTT